This T cell receptor (beta chain) emerged from a study of blood T cell repertoires in COVID-19 (TCRdb year 2020). Describing the broader study: Samples covering the acute and convalescent phases of COVID-19 were provided by collaborators in the United States, Italy and Spain. The material from the prospective study consisted of cDNA or gDNA derived from T cells, B-cell-depleted T cells, or PBMCs. Subjects who had been exposed to COVID-19, were actively infected with it, or had recovered from it provided the deeply sampled blood TCRbeta repertoires that made up the dataset. The repertoires were made available in a free public database intended to serve as a resource for research on the immune response to SARS-CoV-2. The samples were drawn from the first 160 participants of the ongoing ImmuneRACE study and from 950 to 1,500 subjects provided by 6 global collaborators. A de-identified subject ID, COVID-19 status, age in years and sex were almost always included in the sample metadata. Where available, HLA class I and class II types were taken from metadata supplied by the sample provider and were not determined by assay-based typing. General findings and caveats noted by the study authors: The amount of clinical and demographic metadata varied by source and participant and was provided uncurated.

This clone came up a few times. Its antigen target is currently unknown. No per-base quality is available; no much larger clone lies one base away. The collaborating institutions used their own protocols to collect whole blood in K2EDTA tubes. Collaborator samples were shipped for TCRbeta analysis as frozen whole blood, isolated PBMCs, or DNA extracted from either sample type. Sequences SGHRS (CDR1) and YFSETQ (CDR2) are obtained from the germline V gene. V lost 1 base and J lost 6 bases, and the count of bases not matched to a germline gene is 17. Counted from cysteine to phenylalanine, this CDR3 has 18 amino acids. The CDR3 DNA has 54 bases and is translated from base 1. TCRbeta CDR3 regions were amplified from genomic DNA by means of the immunoSEQ Assay, a bias-controlled multiplex PCR. Per the original workflow: Nucleated cell counts per sample were estimated from amplification of reference gene primers within the assay. To quantify the absolute abundance of each unique TCRbeta CDR3 rearrangement, sequence reads were collapsed and filtered. For each sample, productive Simpson clonality was calculated by taking the square root of Simpson's diversity index across productive rearrangements. In TCRdb, the immuneACCESS table is reduced to in-frame sequences with V and J assigned. These tables do not hold every clone; where another copy was compared, an unresolved V gene accounts for under half, and the others remain unexplained. V, J and clone size are those of that table, while D and trimming were read from the DNA. A total of some 120,000 clones appear in this sample, 70% to 90% of them only once. Of the sample, approximately 8.1% falls within the top ten clones.

The V and J genes are TRBV5-1 and TRBJ1-2; 8 central bases correspond to TRBD1. The clonotype comes from a man in his fifties with acute or convalescent COVID-19. The sample comprised peripheral blood. The DNA sequence reads TGCGCCAGCAGCTTGCAAGGGACAGGCTCAACGATCCGGGATGGCTACACCTTC. Translated, it reads CASSLQGTGSTIRDGYTF.